Sequencing of this T cell receptor (beta chain) was carried out in a study of tumor-infiltrating lymphocytes in primary liver carcinoma. Germline CDR1 MNHEY, CDR2 SVGEGT. The germline V and J ends were trimmed by 5 bases and 3 bases, with 19 bases remaining between them. The CDR3 covers 16 residues. Reverse transcription of approximately 0.55 ug total RNA with a constant-region primer produced TCR beta cDNA. Amplification in three nested multiplex PCR rounds with slightly modified ARM-PCR gave rise to TCR beta libraries. The first two PCR rounds used TRBV1-TRBV30 primers with a Cbeta primer, approximately 9 cycles each. A single record per CDR3 protein comes from TCRdb applying MiXCR to the multiplex PCR reads. Of tens of thousands of distinct CDR3 sequences in the sample, approximately 62% were seen once. The tissue used was unsorted bulk material of about 19-30 mg. RNA and DNA were co-extracted from it with the AllPrep DNA/RNA mini kit.

This clonotype originated in a man aged 40-49 years with primary liver carcinoma and hepatitis B virus infection. This chain uses TRBV6-2 or TRBV6-3 with TRBJ2-5; TRBD2 might be the D (6 bases). The sample taken for sequencing was tumor-adjacent normal liver tissue. In DNA, the CDR3 is TGTGCCAGCAGTCAATCGACGGCAGCGGGCGAAGAGACCCAGTACTTC. Translated: CASSQSTAAGEETQYF.